These 25 T cell receptor beta chains were sequenced from one sample in a study of blood T cell repertoires in COVID-19. Profiled with immunoSEQ multiplex PCR; TCRdb holds only in-frame clones, not every one. The table records some 110,000 clones, roughly 77% of them present only once. The sample taken for sequencing was peripheral blood. All receptors derive from a man between 60 and 70 years old with active or convalescent COVID-19.

The chain is built from TRBV11-3 and TRBJ2-7; TRBD2 aligns across 12 bases. V was clipped by 6 bases and J by 8 bases; unmatched bases: 14. Per germline, CDR1 SGHNT and CDR2 YENEEA. This CDR3 has 16 amino acids. As DNA, the CDR3 is TGTGCCAGCAGGGGGGGGACTAGCGGGTCCAACCGCCAGCAGTACTTC. This encodes CASRGGTSGSNRQQYF.

This sequence joins TRBV18 and TRBJ2-7, with TRBD1 as a possible D gene (6 bases). The CDR3 has 15 amino acids. CDR1 is KGHSH, CDR2 LQKENI, per germline. Trimming removed 6 bases from V and 9 bases from J, with 24 bases in between. The DNA for the CDR3 is TGTGCCAGCTCCCTCAACAGGGTTGGGACCTTACCGCAGTACTTC. Its translation: CASSLNRVGTLPQYF.

The rearrangement joins TRBV6-5 to TRBJ1-1; TRBD1 might be the D (5 bases). V lost 5 bases, J lost 3 bases, and 10 bases lay in between. Germline values: CDR1 MNHEY, CDR2 SVGAGI. This CDR3 contains 13 residues. The CDR3: CASSKLQDTEAFF. In DNA, the CDR3 is TGTGCCAGCAGTAAACTACAGGACACTGAAGCTTTCTTT.

The chain employs TRBV6-2 or TRBV6-3 and TRBJ2-2; no clear D gene. This CDR3 is 13 amino acids long. With 2 bases removed from V and 6 bases from J, the gap between germline ends came to 7 bases. Germline-derived CDR1 and CDR2 are MNHEY and SVGEGT. CDR3 loop: CASSYEVAGELFF. The CDR3 nucleotides read TGTGCCAGCAGTTACGAGGTAGCCGGGGAGCTGTTTTTT.

The V gene is TRBV20-1, the J gene TRBJ2-5, with 9 bases aligning to TRBD2. The junction had 8 bases not matched to a gene; V was cut back by 3 bases and J by 3 bases. The germline gives CDR1 DFQATT, CDR2 SNEGSKA (reference sequence). The CDR3 spans 15 residues. CDR3 bases: TGCAGTGCTAGTGAGGCGGGAGGGGGAGAAGAGACCCAGTACTTC. It translates to CSASEAGGGEETQYF.

In this sample, this clone turned up once. The chain uses TRBV19 and TRBJ2-7; possible D gene TRBD2, 5 bases. CDR1 and CDR2 from the germline V gene are LNHDA and SQIVND (reference sequence). This CDR3 contains 13 residues. Trimming took 1 base from V and 7 from J, leaving 11 bases between them. DNA of the CDR3: TGTGCCAGTAGTATAGGAGGTCCGGGGGAGCAGTACTTC. Protein product: CASSIGGPGEQYF.

This clone occurred a few times. The chain employs TRBV7-2 and TRBJ2-1; TRBD1 is a possible D gene (5 bases). The V end lost 4 bases, the J end lost 4 bases, and 14 bases lay between the germline ends. The CDR3 runs to 15 residues. The germline V gene has CDR1 SGHTA and CDR2 FQGNSA. CDR3 DNA sequence: TGTGCCAGCAGCTCCCAGGGTAATCGTTACAATGAGCAGTTCTTC. Translating gives CASSSQGNRYNEQFF. The full variable domain, with the rest looked up from reference TRBV7-2 and TRBJ2-1, is GAGVSQSPSNKVTEKGKDVELRCDPISGHTALYWYRQSLGQGLEFLIYFQGNSAPDKSGLPSDRFSAERTGGSVSTLTIQRTQQEDSAVYLCASSSQGNRYNEQFFGPGTRLTVL.

The genes are TRBV14 and TRBJ2-7, with 7 positions matching TRBD2. J lost 1 base, V lost 4 bases, and 7 bases had no gene match. The CDR3 has 15 amino acids. CDR1 is SGHDN and CDR2 is FVKESK in the germline V gene. CDR3 sequence reads: CASSPALAVSYEQYF. CDR3 bases: TGTGCCAGCAGCCCCGCCCTAGCGGTGTCCTACGAGCAGTACTTC. The variable domain in full, completed from reference TRBV14 and TRBJ2-7, reads EAGVTQFPSHSVIEKGQTVTLRCDPISGHDNLYWYRRVMGKEIKFLLHFVKESKQDESGMPNNRFLAERTGGTYSTLKVQPAELEDSGVYFCASSPALAVSYEQYFGPGTRLTVT.

DNA for the CDR3: TGTGCCAGCTCACCAGGGACAGGGAGCAATCAGCCCCAGCATTTT. Its protein is CASSPGTGSNQPQHF. V usage is TRBV18 and J usage is TRBJ1-5, with 9 bases that match TRBD1. The CDR3 totals 15 residues. Losses at the gene ends were 2 bases for V and 1 base for J; bases not matched to a gene: 0. CDR1 and CDR2 (germline): KGHSH, LQKENI.

V usage is TRBV15 and J usage is TRBJ2-5, with TRBD1 matching 9 bases. Germline values: CDR1 LNHNV, CDR2 YYDKDF (reference sequence). The CDR3 is 15 residues long. V trimming: 0 bases; J trimming: 4 bases; junction bases outside the gene matches: 3. The CDR3 region has the DNA TGTGCCACCAGCAGAGATGCGGGACAGGGAGAGACCCAGTACTTC. The encoded protein is CATSRDAGQGETQYF.

The gene calls are TRBV7-9 and TRBJ2-2, with 7 bases fitting TRBD1. CDR1 and CDR2 (germline): SEHNR, FQNEAQ (reference sequence). This CDR3 has 15 residues. Germline trimming cut 3 bases from V and 3 bases from J; bases unmatched to any gene: 4. The CDR3 DNA sequence: TGTGCCAGCAGCTTGGGACAGATCTACACCGGGGAGCTGTTTTTT. Translation gives CASSLGQIYTGELFF. Full variable domain (remainder filled in from reference TRBV7-9 and TRBJ2-2): DTGVSQNPRHKITKRGQNVTFRCDPISEHNRLYWYRQTLGQGPEFLTYFQNEAQLEKSRLLSDRFSAERPKGSFSTLEIQRTEQGDSAMYLCASSLGQIYTGELFFGEGSRLTVL.

The chain is built from TRBV2 and TRBJ2-2; 7 bases are a match to TRBD1. The CDR3 consists of 15 residues. CDR1 and CDR2 from the germline V gene are SNHLY and FYNNEI. V gave up 5 bases and J gave up 1 base; unmatched junction bases: 4. This CDR3 reads CASSKTGVNTGELFF. CDR3 DNA: TGTGCCAGCAGTAAAACAGGGGTGAACACCGGGGAGCTGTTTTTT.

The rearrangement links TRBV4-2 to TRBJ2-5; 12 bases are a match to TRBD2. This CDR3 has 15 residues. V shed 4 bases and J 4 bases; nucleotides not matched to a gene: 4. From germline, CDR1 is LGHNA and CDR2 YNFKEQ. CDR3: CASSPLAGGAETQYF. In nucleotides, the CDR3 is TGTGCCAGCAGCCCGCTAGCGGGAGGGGCAGAGACCCAGTACTTC.

There are a few counts of this clone. The chain uses TRBV5-1 and TRBJ2-3; no definite D call. Germline V gene data show CDR1 as SGHRS and CDR2 as YFSETQ. V lost 0 bases, J lost 0 bases, and 8 bases lay in between. This CDR3 is built from 15 residues. The CDR3 region is CASSLDTASTDTQYF. The CDR3 nucleotides read TGCGCCAGCAGCTTGGATACAGCTAGCACAGATACGCAGTATTTT.

The chain links TRBV10-3 to TRBJ2-5; 8 bases align to TRBD2. CDR1 is ENHRY, CDR2 SYGVKD, per germline. The CDR3 is 12 residues long. V trimming: 6 bases; J trimming: 5 bases; junction bases outside the gene matches: 2. DNA for the CDR3: TGTGCCATCAGCCGGACTAGCGAGACCCAGTACTTC. It translates to CAISRTSETQYF.

This chain links TRBV2 with TRBJ2-1; 8 positions agree with TRBD2. J gave up 7 bases and V 7 bases, and 3 bases lay outside the gene matches. The CDR3 has 12 residues. Germline V gene lookup returns CDR1 SNHLY and CDR2 FYNNEI. The CDR3, as DNA: TGTGCCAGCATCGGGAGGGCAAATGAGCAGTTCTTC. Its translation is CASIGRANEQFF.

V is TRBV6-2 or TRBV6-3 and J is TRBJ1-5; D gene uncertain. The CDR3 sequence is 12 residues long. V was cut by 4 bases and J by 7 bases, with 8 bases left in between. Germline CDR1 reads MNHEY; CDR2 reads SVGEGT. CDR3 protein: CASSSSWQPQHF. DNA for the CDR3: TGTGCCAGCAGTTCCAGTTGGCAGCCCCAGCATTTT.

This clone was found many times. The chain has TRBV5-1 and TRBJ2-7; perhaps TRBD1 as D (5 bases). CDR1 and CDR2 (germline): SGHRS, YFSETQ. CDR3 length: 13 amino acids. V was clipped by 7 bases and J by 2 bases, with 13 bases between them. The chain's CDR3 is CASAEPGTYEQYF. CDR3 coding DNA: TGCGCCAGCGCAGAGCCAGGGACCTACGAGCAGTACTTC.

The chain is built from TRBV28 and TRBJ2-2, with 7 bases matching TRBD2. The junction had 5 bases not matched to a gene; V was cut back by 3 bases and J by 1 base. This CDR3 region has 16 residues. Per germline, CDR1 MDHEN and CDR2 SYDVKM. The CDR3 DNA reads as TGTGCCAGCAGTTTTTTGTCTAGCGGGAACACCGGGGAGCTGTTTTTT. Its protein is CASSFLSSGNTGELFF.

The chain recombines TRBV7-2 with TRBJ2-7, with 7 nucleotides matching TRBD2. V lost 2 bases, J lost 3 bases, and 13 bases stayed unmatched. In germline, CDR1 is SGHTA, CDR2 FQGNSA. This CDR3 spans 17 amino acids. The CDR3 DNA reads as TGTGCCAGCAGCTTAAGGGGTGGGGCGGGAGCCCACTACGAGCAGTACTTC. Encoded protein: CASSLRGGAGAHYEQYF.

V usage is TRBV30 and J usage is TRBJ1-3; D is unclear. This CDR3 contains 16 residues. CDR1 and CDR2 (germline): GTSNPN, SVGIG (reference sequence). Trimming took off 5 bases at V and 0 bases at J, with 17 bases between the two ends. For the CDR3, the DNA is TGTGCCTGGGGTTATAGGACGAGGGCCTCTGGAAACACCATATATTTT. Translation gives CAWGYRTRASGNTIYF.

This clone was found a few times. V is TRBV4-2 and J is TRBJ2-1; TRBD2 aligns across 13 bases. The V and J ends lost 5 bases and 5 bases, in that order; junction bases with no gene match: 3. CDR3 size: 15 residues. Germline lookup yields CDR1 LGHNA and CDR2 YNFKEQ. This chain's CDR3 is CASSKTSGRHNEQFF. The CDR3 nucleotides are TGTGCCAGCAGCAAGACTAGCGGGAGGCACAATGAGCAGTTCTTC.

The V gene is TRBV28, the J gene TRBJ2-7; TRBD2 aligns across 9 bases. The germline V gene encodes CDR1 MDHEN and CDR2 SYDVKM. The CDR3 runs 15 residues. The V segment lost 3 bases and the J segment 3 bases; nucleotides outside the gene matches: 6. The CDR3 DNA sequence: TGTGCCAGCAGTTTTACGACTAGCGGCATCTACGAGCAGTACTTC. Translation: CASSFTTSGIYEQYF. Drawing the rest from reference TRBV28 and TRBJ2-7, the complete variable domain is DVKVTQSSRYLVKRTGEKVFLECVQDMDHENMFWYRQDPGLGLRLIYFSYDVKMKEKGDIPEGYSVSREKKERFSLILESASTNQTSMYLCASSFTTSGIYEQYFGPGTRLTVT.

V is TRBV11-3 and J is TRBJ1-1, with D possibly matching TRBD1 (5 bases). CDR1 SGHNT and CDR2 YENEEA come from the germline V gene. The CDR3 runs to 15 residues. With 5 bases removed from V and 0 bases from J, the gap between germline ends came to 13 bases. CDR3 protein: CASSPGGRLNTEAFF. The CDR3 DNA follows: TGTGCCAGCAGCCCGGGGGGAAGGTTGAACACTGAAGCTTTCTTT.

The rearrangement links TRBV7-2 to TRBJ1-5, with no clear D. This CDR3 is built from 16 residues. Per germline, CDR1 SGHTA and CDR2 FQGNSA. Deletions cut 4 bases from V and 3 bases from J, with 16 bases between. CDR3 loop: CASSWTPYLDNQPQHF. CDR3 sequence (DNA): TGTGCCAGCAGCTGGACTCCCTATTTGGACAATCAGCCCCAGCATTTT.